The 21 T cell receptor beta chains listed next were all sequenced from one sample in a study of regulatory T cells in long-lasting Graves disease. To make TCR beta libraries, researchers used iRepertoire HTBI primers and Arm-PCR of CDR3 regions. Using its own MiXCR run on the multiplex PCR reads, TCRdb lists one record per CDR3 protein. The sample yields more than 650,000 distinct CDR3 sequences, 25% to 35% seen once. Sample time point: persistent/refractory GD, antithyroid drugs over 5 years with positive TRAb. PBMCs provided the RNA from which the TCR library was made. Sequencing was performed on peripheral blood mononuclear cells (PBMCs), taken when the disease was refractory, from a patient treated with antithyroid drugs. The source is a female donor with Graves disease.

This clonotype was counted between two and nine times. The CDR3 reads CSVVRDNEKLFF. In nucleotides, the CDR3 is TGCAGCGTTGTCAGGGATAATGAAAAACTGTTTTTT. The V and J genes are TRBV29-1 and TRBJ1-4; possible D gene TRBD1, 5 bases. The length of the CDR3 is 12 residues. The V and J ends lost 4 bases and 4 bases respectively, with 7 bases between them. Germline values: CDR1 SQVTM, CDR2 ANQGSEA.

The chain links TRBV25-1 to TRBJ1-2; 8 bases are a match to TRBD1. V shed 3 bases, J shed 6 bases, and the junction held 6 bases outside the gene matches. The germline CDR1 and CDR2 sequences are MGHDK and SYGVNS. The CDR3 consists of 14 residues. CDR3 nucleotide sequence: TGTGCCAGCAGTGAGCAACAGGGGGTGGATGGCTACACCTTC. Amino acids: CASSEQQGVDGYTF.

This clonotype was observed many times. V and J are TRBV28 and TRBJ1-2; D is possibly TRBD1 (6 bases). V lost 6 bases to trimming and J lost 2 bases, with 16 bases between them. The CDR3 covers 15 residues. CDR1 MDHEN and CDR2 SYDVKM come from the germline V gene. The CDR3 reads CASSYRGTPNYGYTF. In DNA form, the CDR3 reads TGTGCCAGCAGCTACCGGGGGACACCAAACTATGGCTACACCTTC.

This chain connects TRBV20-1 to TRBJ1-5; D might be TRBD1 (5 bases). This CDR3 contains 13 residues. The V gene lost 4 bases and the J gene lost 6 bases, with 13 bases spanning the gap. Germline V gene lookup returns CDR1 DFQATT and CDR2 SNEGSKA (reference sequence). Here the CDR3 reads CSAKGYVGQPQHF. CDR3 nucleotides: TGCAGTGCTAAGGGGTACGTCGGTCAGCCCCAGCATTTT.

V gene TRBV28 combines with J gene TRBJ1-1, with 10 bases identical to TRBD1. V was pared by 5 bases and J by 4 bases, with 7 bases of the junction left unmatched. The length of the CDR3 is 15 residues. Germline V gene sequence: CDR1 MDHEN, CDR2 SYDVKM. This chain's CDR3 is CASSRDRGLGTEAFF. The CDR3 DNA reads as TGTGCCAGCAGTCGGGACAGGGGTTTGGGCACTGAAGCTTTCTTT.

The chain employs TRBV19 and TRBJ1-2; 8 bases align to TRBD1. The CDR3 is 15 amino acids. Germline V gives CDR1 LNHDA, CDR2 SQIVND (reference sequence). V shed 5 bases and J 2 bases; nucleotides not matched to a gene: 7. The DNA of the CDR3 is TGTGCCAGTAGTCCCGGAAGACAGGGGAACTATGGCTACACCTTC. Residues: CASSPGRQGNYGYTF. The full variable domain, completed using reference TRBV19 and TRBJ1-2, is DGGITQSPKYLFRKEGQNVTLSCEQNLNHDAMYWYRQDPGQGLRLIYYSQIVNDFQKGDIAEGYSVSREKKESFPLTVTSAQKNPTAFYLCASSPGRQGNYGYTFGSGTRLTVV.

The chain combines TRBV12-3 or TRBV12-4 with TRBJ1-2; D gene uncertain. CDR3 size: 16 residues. The germline V and J ends were trimmed by 3 bases and 0 bases, with 14 bases remaining between them. The CDR3 spells CASSFIFQASNYGYTF. The CDR3 coding sequence is TGTGCCAGCAGTTTCATCTTCCAGGCGTCTAACTATGGCTACACCTTC.

In its sample, this clonotype was seen many times. This chain connects TRBV2 to TRBJ1-2, with 7 bases fitting TRBD1. CDR1 and CDR2 (germline): SNHLY, FYNNEI. The CDR3 extends over 11 amino acids. V lost 7 bases, J lost 10 bases, and 6 bases stayed unmatched. CDR3 nucleotides: TGTGCCAGCACCGGGACAGACCTCTACACCTTC. Translating it yields CASTGTDLYTF.

The chain joins TRBV19 to TRBJ1-5; the D is unclear. From germline, CDR1 is LNHDA and CDR2 SQIVND (reference sequence). The CDR3 runs 14 residues. Trimming removed 1 base from V and 3 bases from J, with 7 bases in between. This CDR3 is CASSIASDNQPQHF. The CDR3 DNA is TGTGCCAGTAGTATAGCGTCGGACAATCAGCCCCAGCATTTT.

In this sample, this clonotype turned up many times. The rearrangement uses TRBV11-2 and TRBJ2-2; 9 nucleotides line up with TRBD2. Trimming cost V 2 bases and J 2 bases; bases outside gene matches: 6. The CDR3 is made up of 17 amino acids. The germline gives CDR1 SGHAT, CDR2 FQNNGV. This chain's CDR3 is CASSLQREDLNTGELFF. The CDR3 region has the DNA TGTGCCAGCAGCTTACAGCGGGAGGACCTCAACACCGGGGAGCTGTTTTTT.

In DNA, the CDR3 is TGCGCCAGCAGAAGGGGGGCGTCGGCGGGCGAGCAGTACTTC. This translates into CASRRGASAGEQYF. The V and J genes are TRBV5-1 and TRBJ2-7; D assignment may be TRBD1 or TRBD2 (6 bases each). The ends were cut back, 5 bases at V and 6 bases at J, with 18 bases in the middle. The CDR3 sequence is 14 residues long. CDR1 is SGHRS and CDR2 is YFSETQ in the germline V gene.

The rearrangement joins TRBV29-1 to TRBJ1-2; perhaps TRBD1 as D (5 bases). The CDR3 is 14 residues long. V was cut by 5 bases and J by 5 bases, with 18 bases left in between. The germline gives CDR1 SQVTM, CDR2 ANQGSEA. The CDR3 bases are TGCAGCGTTTTACAACCGGGACGGAAGTATGGCTACACCTTC. Its translation: CSVLQPGRKYGYTF.

This clonotype was counted ten times or more. The chain has TRBV6-1 and TRBJ2-5; 11 nucleotides align to TRBD2. This CDR3 region has 17 residues. J was trimmed by 7 bases and V by 8 bases; bases with no gene match: 18. Germline assignment: CDR1 MNHNS and CDR2 SASEGT. CDR3 DNA: TGTGCCAGCGCCACGTTAACTAGCGGGGGCAGAGGAGTGACCCAGTACTTC. Its translation: CASATLTSGGRGVTQYF.

This sequence joins TRBV20-1 and TRBJ1-1, with D perhaps matching TRBD1 (6 bases). This CDR3 spans 14 amino acids. CDR1 and CDR2 (germline): DFQATT, SNEGSKA (reference sequence). Trimming cost V 4 bases and J 2 bases, with 14 bases left between them. The CDR3 loop reads CSATPGQLNTEAFF. CDR3 DNA: TGCAGTGCTACACCCGGACAGCTTAACACTGAAGCTTTCTTT.

This clonotype was observed many times. The chain links TRBV28 to TRBJ1-2, with D hard to call. Trimming removed 5 bases from V and 4 bases from J, with 8 bases in between. Germline CDR1 MDHEN, CDR2 SYDVKM. This CDR3 comprises 12 residues. CDR3 coding DNA: TGTGCCAGCAGTATACAACTCTATGGCTACACCTTC. Translated: CASSIQLYGYTF.

The chain combines TRBV6-1 with TRBJ1-1, with TRBD1 identical over 7 bases. Losses at the gene ends were 7 bases for V and 4 bases for J; bases not matched to a gene: 9. The CDR3 consists of 14 residues. Germline CDR1 reads MNHNS; CDR2 reads SASEGT. The CDR3 DNA follows: TGTGCCAGCATCGCCCCACAGGGGAGCACTGAAGCTTTCTTT. Translating gives CASIAPQGSTEAFF.

The chain combines TRBV5-1 with TRBJ2-7; 9 bases are a match to TRBD1. With V trimmed by 4 bases and J by 3 bases, 8 bases remained unmatched. The CDR3 consists of 15 residues. Germline V gives CDR1 SGHRS, CDR2 YFSETQ. The CDR3 DNA reads TGCGCCAGCAGCCCGGGACAGGGATTGCGCTACGAGCAGTACTTC. Amino acid sequence: CASSPGQGLRYEQYF.

The rearrangement links TRBV7-9 to TRBJ2-7; the match to TRBD1 covers 10 bases. Germline CDR1 and CDR2: SEHNR and FQNEAQ (reference sequence). Trimming removed 3 bases from V and 6 bases from J; junction bases left unmatched: 11. The CDR3 length is 16 residues. The CDR3 spells CASSFPRVGQGFEQYF. The CDR3 nucleotides read TGTGCCAGCAGCTTTCCTCGGGTGGGACAGGGGTTCGAGCAGTACTTC.

The chain uses TRBV5-1 and TRBJ2-5; 11 positions agree with TRBD2. In germline, CDR1 is SGHRS, CDR2 YFSETQ. The CDR3 spans 16 residues. The V gene end was trimmed by 0 bases and the J gene end by 4 bases; junction bases not matched to a gene: 5. CDR3: CASSLAGTSGRETQYF. The CDR3 nucleotides are TGCGCCAGCAGCTTGGCTGGGACTAGCGGTCGAGAGACCCAGTACTTC.

The J gene is TRBJ1-5, the V gene TRBV28; 8 bases line up with TRBD1. CDR1 MDHEN and CDR2 SYDVKM come from the germline V gene. This CDR3 comprises 16 residues. The junction had 6 bases not matched to a gene; V was cut back by 3 bases and J by 2 bases. CDR3 sequence reads: CASSLGTGYGNQPQHF. The CDR3 region has the DNA TGTGCCAGCAGTTTGGGGACAGGCTATGGCAATCAGCCCCAGCATTTT.

This clonotype was counted only a few times. This chain joins TRBV30 and TRBJ1-2, with D uncertain. Germline values: CDR1 GTSNPN, CDR2 SVGIG (reference sequence). Between the trimmed V and J ends, which lost 0 bases and 4 bases, there was a span of 15 bases. The CDR3 contains 15 residues. The CDR3 reads CAWSVDTHTAYGYTF. CDR3 bases: TGTGCCTGGAGTGTAGATACCCACACGGCCTATGGCTACACCTTC.